Below, 10 T cell receptor beta chains from the same sample are listed, as sequenced in a study of human T cells and chemical hapten exposure. As for time point: pre-sensitization, week 0. Indicated treatment: therapeutic diphenylcyclopropenone sensitization with weekly scalp DPC. TCRdb redid the calling of the RACE reads with MiXCR, one entry per CDR3 protein. The sample lists roughly 38,000 distinct CDR3 sequences, 7.5% to 8% occurring once. The sequenced sample was whole blood, obtained in connection with sensitization to the hapten diphenylcyclopropenone (DPC). These receptors were taken from a woman in her forties or fifties with alopecia areata. Some clones in this sample may be carry-over from other donors' samples.

In its sample, this clonotype was seen many times. One junction end does not reproduce the germline sequence, and a read error may be involved. The V and J genes are TRBV7-7 and TRBJ2-7, with D perhaps TRBD1 or TRBD2 (5 bases each). The CDR3 contains 13 residues. Germline V gene lookup returns CDR1 SSHAT and CDR2 FNYEAQ (reference sequence). The CDR3, as DNA: TGTGCTAGCAGCCCGGGACCCCCGGCGGAGCAGTACTTC. As protein: CASSPGPPAEQYF.

The V gene is TRBV9, the J gene TRBJ2-2; D is undetermined. Germline assignment: CDR1 SGDLS and CDR2 YYNGEE. Trimming removed 0 bases from V and 1 base from J, with 10 bases in between. This CDR3 is 16 amino acids long. The CDR3 nucleotides are TGTGCCAGCAGCGTAGGAGTCCCCCGGAACACCGGGGAGCTGTTTTTT. Translation gives CASSVGVPRNTGELFF.

This clonotype was picked up many times. This sequence joins TRBV18 and TRBJ2-1; TRBD1 is a possible D gene (5 bases). This CDR3 region has 15 residues. V was pared by 6 bases and J by 3 bases, with 15 bases between. CDR1 KGHSH and CDR2 LQKENI come from the germline V gene. The CDR3 DNA follows: TGTGCCAGCTCGCGTCAGGGTTCGGGCTACAATGAGCAGTTCTTC. Translating it yields CASSRQGSGYNEQFF. Full variable domain (outside the CDR3, taken from reference TRBV18 and TRBJ2-1): NAGVMQNPRHLVRRRGQEARLRCSPMKGHSHVYWYRQLPEEGLKFMVYLQKENIIDESGMPKERFSAEFPKEGPSILRIQQVVRGDSAAYFCASSRQGSGYNEQFFGPGTRLTVL.

V usage is TRBV12-3 or TRBV12-4 and J usage is TRBJ2-7; either TRBD1 or TRBD2 may supply D (5 bases each). Trimming left V 7 bases short and J 1 base short, with 14 bases between. The CDR3 contains 14 residues. CDR3 nucleotides: TGTGCCAGCAATCGGGACGGAATTTCCTACGAGCAGTACTTC. It yields the protein CASNRDGISYEQYF.

This clonotype showed up just a few times. The V gene is TRBV12-2, the J gene TRBJ1-5; TRBD1 was called by the table and not checked on the DNA. TRBV12-2 is tagged as a pseudogene. This CDR3 is built from 18 residues. The CDR3 spells CASRLAGEEYFSNQPQHF. CDR3 nucleotide sequence: TGTGCAAGTCGCTTAGCAGGGGAAGAATATTTTAGCAATCAGCCCCAGCATTTT.

This clonotype was counted between two and nine times. The chain uses TRBV20-1 and TRBJ2-6, with 7 bases that match TRBD2. The CDR3 length is 14 residues. J gave up 0 bases and V 6 bases, and 2 bases lay outside the gene matches. CDR1 is DFQATT, CDR2 SNEGSKA, per germline (reference sequence). CDR3 sequence reads: CSAGRRSGANVLTF. The CDR3 DNA is TGCAGTGCCGGGAGGCGCTCTGGGGCCAACGTCCTGACTTTC.

The table lists this clonotype with many counts. The V gene is TRBV6-5, the J gene TRBJ2-7; 9 nucleotides align to TRBD1. CDR3 length: 16 amino acids. V lost 7 bases, J lost 1 base, and 11 bases stayed unmatched. In germline, CDR1 is MNHEY, CDR2 SVGAGI. Here the CDR3 reads CASTQNSGTGSYEQYF. The DNA for the CDR3 is TGTGCCAGCACCCAGAATTCCGGGACAGGGTCCTACGAGCAGTACTTC.

This clonotype was found a few times. The rearrangement joins TRBV5-1 to TRBJ2-2; 7 nucleotides line up with TRBD1. CDR1 and CDR2 from the germline V gene are SGHRS and YFSETQ. This CDR3 spans 13 amino acids. J lost 6 bases, V lost 2 bases, and 1 base had no gene match. The CDR3 reads CASSFQGAGELFF. CDR3 DNA: TGCGCCAGCAGCTTTCAGGGGGCCGGGGAGCTGTTTTTT.

This clonotype showed up just a few times. This chain connects TRBV7-2 to TRBJ2-3, with 13 bases that match TRBD2. Germline lookup yields CDR1 SGHTA and CDR2 FQGNSA. J lost 2 bases, V lost 4 bases, and 6 bases had no gene match. CDR3 length: 17 residues. This CDR3 is CASSSPGLAGSTDTQYF. DNA of the CDR3: TGTGCCAGCAGCTCGCCGGGACTAGCGGGGTCCACAGATACGCAGTATTTT.

This clonotype appeared many times. The CDR3 region is CASSLAGRGVLVNQPQHF. CDR3 nucleotides: TGTGCCAGCAGTTTAGCGGGTAGGGGGGTCTTGGTCAATCAGCCCCAGCATTTT. The rearrangement uses TRBV12-3 or TRBV12-4 and TRBJ1-5; the D gene is possibly TRBD1 (6 bases). The CDR3 loop spans 18 amino acids. Trimming stripped 0 bases from V and 3 bases from J, with 18 bases between.